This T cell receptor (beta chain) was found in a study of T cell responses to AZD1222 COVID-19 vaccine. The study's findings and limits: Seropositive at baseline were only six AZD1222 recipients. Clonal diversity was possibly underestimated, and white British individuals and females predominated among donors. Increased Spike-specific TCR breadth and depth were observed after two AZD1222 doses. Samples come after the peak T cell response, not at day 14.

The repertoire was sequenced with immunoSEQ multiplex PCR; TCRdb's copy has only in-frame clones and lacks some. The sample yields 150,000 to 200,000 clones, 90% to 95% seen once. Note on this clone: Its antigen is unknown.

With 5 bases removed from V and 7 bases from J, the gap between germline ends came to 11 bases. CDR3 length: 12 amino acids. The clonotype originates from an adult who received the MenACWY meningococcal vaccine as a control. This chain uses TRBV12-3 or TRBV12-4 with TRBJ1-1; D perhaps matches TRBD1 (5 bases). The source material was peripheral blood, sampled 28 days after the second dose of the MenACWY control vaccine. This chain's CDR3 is CASSRLGDEAFF. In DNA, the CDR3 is TGTGCCAGCAGTCGACTAGGGGATGAAGCTTTCTTT.